These 9 T cell receptor beta chains originate from one sample sequenced in a study of T cells after yellow fever vaccination. MiXCR was run by TCRdb on the 5' RACE reads, yielding one entry per CDR3 protein. The repertoire holds approximately 260,000 distinct CDR3 sequences, with over 4.5% as singletons. The sequencing here drew on CD4+ T cells sorted from PBMCs, taken on the day of the yellow fever booster vaccination. The receptors derive from a man younger than 35 who received the YFV17D yellow fever vaccine.

This clonotype occurred a few times. J is TRBJ2-5 and V is TRBV18; TRBD2 might be the D (6 bases). Germline-derived CDR1 and CDR2 are KGHSH and LQKENI. The V end lost 5 bases, the J end lost 0 bases, and 13 bases lay between the germline ends. The CDR3 spans 15 residues. This CDR3 reads CASSSNRGNQETQYF. The CDR3, as DNA: TGTGCCAGCTCATCCAACCGGGGGAACCAAGAGACCCAGTACTTC.

This clonotype appeared many times. The J gene is TRBJ1-3, the V gene TRBV5-1, with D perhaps TRBD1 (6 bases). V lost 0 bases, J lost 2 bases, and 12 bases lay in between. The CDR3 extends over 16 amino acids. Germline values: CDR1 SGHRS, CDR2 YFSETQ. The CDR3 sequence is CASSLDRAGAGNTIYF. For the CDR3, the DNA is TGCGCCAGCAGCTTGGACAGGGCCGGAGCTGGAAACACCATATATTTT.

This clonotype was seen many times. The genes are TRBV9 and TRBJ2-7; 9 bases agree with TRBD1. Per the germline V gene, CDR1 is SGDLS and CDR2 is YYNGEE. Trimming at V came to 3 bases and at J to 4 bases, leaving 5 bases not matched to a gene. The CDR3 totals 14 residues. CDR3 region: CASSAGQGMYEQYF. The CDR3 nucleotides are TGTGCCAGCAGCGCAGGACAGGGGATGTACGAGCAGTACTTC.

This clonotype came up many times. The genes are TRBV10-3 and TRBJ2-6, with 9 nucleotides matching TRBD1. Germline-derived CDR1 and CDR2 are ENHRY and SYGVKD. The V segment lost 6 bases and the J segment 2 bases; nucleotides outside the gene matches: 5. The CDR3 is made up of 16 amino acids. For the CDR3, the DNA is TGTGCCATCAGCGGGACAGGGAGGGCTGGGGCCAACGTCCTGACTTTC. It is translated as CAISGTGRAGANVLTF.

This clonotype appeared a few times. The J gene is TRBJ2-7, the V gene TRBV9; D gene unclear. CDR1 and CDR2 (germline): SGDLS, YYNGEE. V dropped 4 bases and J dropped 8 bases, with 4 bases sitting between them. The CDR3 loop spans 9 amino acids. Written as DNA, the CDR3 is TGTGCCAGCAGCCCAAAGCAGTACGTC. Its protein is CASSPKQYV.

This clonotype has a handful of counts. This chain uses TRBV18 with TRBJ1-1; D unclear. This CDR3 has 14 amino acids. Trimming cost V 6 bases and J 3 bases, with 14 bases left between them. CDR1 and CDR2 from the germline V gene are KGHSH and LQKENI. The CDR3 DNA sequence: TGTGCCAGCTCGAACAGCCGATCCCACACTGAAGCTTTCTTT. Translating it yields CASSNSRSHTEAFF.

This clonotype was counted at least ten times. V gene TRBV14 combines with J gene TRBJ2-1; 7 bases agree with TRBD1. This CDR3 contains 16 residues. Germline V gene lookup returns CDR1 SGHDN and CDR2 FVKESK. The trim removed 0 bases at V and 4 bases at J, leaving 6 bases unmatched. The CDR3 region has the DNA TGTGCCAGCAGCCAAGAGGGGACAGTGTATTACAATGAGCAGTTCTTC. Protein sequence: CASSQEGTVYYNEQFF.

The rearrangement joins TRBV30 to TRBJ1-5; D is ambiguous. The CDR3 sequence is 13 residues long. V lost 2 bases to trimming and J lost 4 bases, with 9 bases between them. Germline lookup yields CDR1 GTSNPN and CDR2 SVGIG (reference sequence). The CDR3 sequence: CAWSKQSNQPQHF. For the CDR3, the DNA is TGTGCCTGGAGTAAACAGTCGAATCAGCCCCAGCATTTT. Supplemented by reference TRBV30 and TRBJ1-5, the full variable domain reads SQTIHQWPATLVQPVGSPLSLECTVEGTSNPNLYWYRQAAGRGLQLLFYSVGIGQISSEVPQNLSASRPQDRQFILSSKKLLLSDSGFYLCAWSKQSNQPQHFGDGTRLSIL.

The V and J genes are TRBV6-2 or TRBV6-3 and TRBJ2-3; D may correspond to TRBD1 or TRBD2 (5 bases each). Germline V gene lookup returns CDR1 MNHEY and CDR2 SVGEGT. The CDR3 runs to 19 residues. The V end was cut by 0 bases, the J end by 2 bases, with 21 bases between. The CDR3, as DNA: TGTGCCAGCAGTTACTCCTTTGGTCGGGGCTCCCCTCACACAGATACGCAGTATTTT. As protein: CASSYSFGRGSPHTDTQYF.